Below, 22 T cell receptor beta chains from the same sample are listed, as sequenced in a study of metastatic and nonmetastatic thyroid tumors. Before thyroid surgery, none of the patients had received any treatment. Using MiXCR, TCRdb reanalyzed the PCR reads. The sample lists over 15,000 clones; around an eighth were seen once. Sequenced input: tumor tissue. These receptors originate from a female donor with papillary thyroid cancer or a benign thyroid nodule (not recorded which). Some clones in this sample may be carry-over from other donors' samples.

This clone was observed at least ten times. The V gene is TRBV9, the J gene TRBJ2-2; tentatively, D is TRBD1 (6 bases). Germline values: CDR1 SGDLS, CDR2 YYNGEE. The CDR3 is made up of 14 amino acids. V was clipped by 3 bases and J by 7 bases, with 13 bases between them. The CDR3 reads CASSALQGGGELFF. The CDR3 bases are TGTGCCAGCAGCGCCCTACAGGGTGGCGGGGAGCTGTTTTTT.

This clone was counted a few times. The chain has TRBV12-3 or TRBV12-4 and TRBJ1-1, with D possibly matching TRBD1 (5 bases). Deletions cut 5 bases from V and 8 bases from J, with 21 bases between. This CDR3 comprises 15 residues. DNA for the CDR3: TGTGCCAGCAGTCCACATACCGGGGACCCAGGAGAAGCTTTCTTT. Translated: CASSPHTGDPGEAFF.

The table lists this clone with many counts. The chain recombines TRBV6-2 or TRBV6-3 with TRBJ2-7; 12 positions agree with TRBD2. CDR3 length: 13 amino acids. V trimming: 7 bases; J trimming: 4 bases; junction bases outside the gene matches: 2. The V gene's germline CDR1 is MNHEY and CDR2 SVGEGT. DNA of the CDR3: TGTGCCAGCACCGGGACTAGCGGGTACGAGCAGTACTTC. Its translation: CASTGTSGYEQYF.

This clone is termed medium-sized. This chain links TRBV4-1 with TRBJ2-7; 10 bases agree with TRBD2. Looked up from germline, CDR1 is MGHRA and CDR2 is YSYEKL. This CDR3 region has 15 residues. The ends lost 4 bases at V and 3 bases at J; junction bases unmatched: 6. The CDR3 DNA reads as TGCGCCAGCAGCCCTTATAGCGGGAGGCTCTACGAGCAGTACTTC. Residues: CASSPYSGRLYEQYF.

The chain links TRBV5-4 to TRBJ2-2; D gene ambiguous. Germline V gene sequence: CDR1 SGHNT, CDR2 YYREEE (reference sequence). V lost 2 bases, J lost 2 bases, and 7 bases lay in between. This CDR3 has 14 amino acids. CDR3 in DNA: TGTGCCAGCAGCTTCTGGGCAAACACCGGGGAGCTGTTTTTT. Protein: CASSFWANTGELFF.

This clone was observed many times. The chain uses TRBV7-2 and TRBJ1-5; possibly TRBD1 for D (6 bases). The CDR3 is 15 amino acids. Germline V lookup: CDR1 SGHTA, CDR2 FQGNSA. V lost 2 bases to trimming and J lost 2 bases, with 10 bases between them. In DNA, the CDR3 is TGTGCCAGCAGCTTACAGGGGATTGGCAATCAGCCCCAGCATTTT. Its protein is CASSLQGIGNQPQHF.

This clone was seen many times. The chain links TRBV18 to TRBJ2-3; D is possibly TRBD1 (7 bases). V shed 0 bases and J shed 6 bases, with 10 bases lying between them. From germline, CDR1 is KGHSH and CDR2 LQKENI. This CDR3 has 14 amino acids. The CDR3 DNA reads as TGTGCCAGCTCACCACCCCCAGGGGGGGATACGCAGTATTTT. This encodes CASSPPPGGDTQYF.

The chain joins TRBV20-1 to TRBJ1-2, with TRBD1 matching over 8 bases. The CDR3 has 15 residues. V gave up 6 bases and J gave up 4 bases; unmatched junction bases: 13. Germline V gene sequence: CDR1 DFQATT, CDR2 SNEGSKA (reference sequence). The CDR3 is CSAPRQGPRSYGYTF. CDR3 sequence (DNA): TGCAGTGCGCCCCGACAGGGGCCGAGGAGCTATGGCTACACCTTC.

This clone was seen at least ten times. The chain uses TRBV10-2 and TRBJ1-2, with D uncertain. Germline V gene sequence: CDR1 WSHSY, CDR2 SAAADI. There are 12 residues in the CDR3. V was trimmed by 10 bases and J by 4 bases, leaving 13 bases between them. CDR3 DNA: TGCGCCACATCCAGGAAGGGCTATGGCTACACCTTC. It encodes CATSRKGYGYTF.

Many counts were recorded for this clone. Other DNA sequences in the same sample also yield this CDR3. This sequence joins TRBV20-1 and TRBJ2-4; D perhaps matches TRBD1 (6 bases). V gave up 3 bases and J gave up 4 bases, with 10 bases separating them. The CDR3 runs to 13 residues. Per the germline V gene, CDR1 is DFQATT and CDR2 is SNEGSKA (reference sequence). The CDR3 region is CSASFRGKNIQYF. CDR3 nucleotides: TGCAGTGCTAGTTTCAGGGGAAAAAACATTCAGTACTTC.

This clone is a singleton in its sample. V usage is TRBV11-2 and J usage is TRBJ1-2, with TRBD1 matching 9 bases. With V trimmed by 4 bases and J by 0 bases, 9 bases remained unmatched. This CDR3 spans 17 amino acids. CDR1 SGHAT and CDR2 FQNNGV come from the germline V gene. For the CDR3, the DNA is TGTGCCAGCAGCTCCGGACAGGGGAGCACCCCTAACTATGGCTACACCTTC. Its protein product is CASSSGQGSTPNYGYTF.

This clone was picked up one time. The rearrangement joins TRBV20-1 to TRBJ2-7; possible D gene TRBD1, 6 bases. The CDR3 runs 13 residues. Trimming cost V 0 bases and J 3 bases, with 9 bases left between them. Germline CDR1 and CDR2: DFQATT and SNEGSKA (reference sequence). The CDR3 nucleotides are TGCAGTGCTAGAGACAGGACAGACTACGAGCAGTACTTC. This sequence encodes CSARDRTDYEQYF.

This clone was picked up many times. The chain recombines TRBV20-1 with TRBJ2-1; TRBD2 matches 7 bases. With V trimmed by 3 bases and J by 0 bases, 5 bases remained unmatched. The germline V gene encodes CDR1 DFQATT and CDR2 SNEGSKA (reference sequence). The length of the CDR3 is 15 residues. CDR3 sequence (DNA): TGCAGTGCTAGTCAGCGGGGCAGCTCCTACAATGAGCAGTTCTTC. It encodes CSASQRGSSYNEQFF.

This clone was counted many times. The chain links TRBV15 to TRBJ2-7; D gene uncertain. The length of the CDR3 is 14 residues. Trimming pared 0 bases from V and 4 bases from J, leaving 10 bases between. CDR1 and CDR2 from the germline V gene are LNHNV and YYDKDF (reference sequence). As DNA, the CDR3 is TGTGCCACCAGCAGAGATTCGCAATTTTACGAGCAGTACTTC. This translates into CATSRDSQFYEQYF. Combining the CDR3 with reference TRBV15 and TRBJ2-7 gives the whole variable domain DAMVIQNPRYQVTQFGKPVTLSCSQTLNHNVMYWYQQKSSQAPKLLFHYYDKDFNNEADTPDNFQSRRPNTSFCFLDIRSPGLGDTAMYLCATSRDSQFYEQYFGPGTRLTVT.

This clone was counted ten times or more. The chain carries TRBV24-1 and TRBJ2-5, with TRBD2 matching 8 bases. This CDR3 spans 15 amino acids. From germline, CDR1 is KGHDR and CDR2 SFDVKD. The trim removed 5 bases at V and 0 bases at J, leaving 4 bases unmatched. The CDR3 here is CATSAGGVNQETQYF. Written as DNA, the CDR3 is TGTGCCACCAGTGCGGGAGGGGTTAACCAAGAGACCCAGTACTTC.

This clone came up many times. V usage is TRBV3-1 and J usage is TRBJ1-1; 9 bases are a match to TRBD1. Trimming removed 0 bases from V and 12 bases from J; junction bases left unmatched: 5. This CDR3 contains 13 residues. Germline V CDR1 and CDR2: LGHDT, YNNKEL (reference sequence). In DNA, the CDR3 is TGTGCCAGCAGCCAAGAAGGGGACAGGGTCACTTTCTTT. Amino acid sequence: CASSQEGDRVTFF.

This clone was picked up many times. The chain uses TRBV7-9 and TRBJ2-1; TRBD2 might be the D (5 bases). Germline lookup yields CDR1 SEHNR and CDR2 FQNEAQ (reference sequence). The CDR3 consists of 12 residues. Trimming took off 0 bases at V and 10 bases at J, with 7 bases between the two ends. The CDR3 region has the DNA TGTGCCAGCAGCTTAGCGCCGGGGGAGCAGTTCTTC. It translates to CASSLAPGEQFF.

This clone was detected ten times or more. The J gene is TRBJ2-1, the V gene TRBV7-8; D ambiguous. Trimming removed 3 bases at V and 6 bases at J, with 6 bases between. The CDR3 consists of 12 residues. Germline CDR1 SGHVS, CDR2 FQNEAQ. The CDR3 DNA sequence: TGTGCCAGCAGCTTTTACAGCAATGAGCAGTTCTTC. Translation: CASSFYSNEQFF.

This clone was seen ten or more times. The chain employs TRBV6-2 or TRBV6-3 and TRBJ1-5, with D possibly matching TRBD1 (6 bases). Trimming stripped 8 bases from V and 3 bases from J, with 23 bases between. The length of the CDR3 is 17 residues. The germline CDR1 and CDR2 sequences are MNHEY and SVGEGT. The CDR3 coding sequence is TGTGCCAGCTCTAAAAGGGACCCTTACAGGGCCAATCAGCCCCAGCATTTT. Encoded protein: CASSKRDPYRANQPQHF.

This clone was observed at least ten times. This rearrangement joins TRBV4-3 to TRBJ2-1; D is tentatively TRBD1 or TRBD2 (5 bases each). Trimming cost V 0 bases and J 6 bases, with 15 bases left between them. The CDR3 covers 16 residues. Germline loops: CDR1 LGHNA, CDR2 YSLEER. The CDR3 reads CASSQDPGLAANEQFF. In DNA, the CDR3 is TGCGCCAGCAGCCAAGACCCGGGGCTAGCCGCCAATGAGCAGTTCTTC.

The V call is TRBV5-1, the J call TRBJ2-7, with D perhaps matching TRBD2 (5 bases). V lost 4 bases to trimming and J lost 0 bases, with 14 bases between them. In germline, CDR1 is SGHRS, CDR2 YFSETQ. The CDR3 is 15 amino acids. The CDR3 nucleotides are TGCGCCAGCAGCCTCCCGGGGTTAGGCTCCTACGAGCAGTACTTC. It specifies CASSLPGLGSYEQYF.

This clone was seen repeatedly, ten times or more. The V gene is TRBV6-2 or TRBV6-3, the J gene TRBJ2-3; D is unresolved. Germline V gives CDR1 MNHEY, CDR2 SVGEGT. The CDR3 contains 10 residues. Trimming removed 10 bases at V and 5 bases at J, with 7 bases between. CDR3 loop: CANKGDTQYF. The CDR3 DNA sequence: TGTGCCAACAAAGGAGATACGCAGTATTTT.